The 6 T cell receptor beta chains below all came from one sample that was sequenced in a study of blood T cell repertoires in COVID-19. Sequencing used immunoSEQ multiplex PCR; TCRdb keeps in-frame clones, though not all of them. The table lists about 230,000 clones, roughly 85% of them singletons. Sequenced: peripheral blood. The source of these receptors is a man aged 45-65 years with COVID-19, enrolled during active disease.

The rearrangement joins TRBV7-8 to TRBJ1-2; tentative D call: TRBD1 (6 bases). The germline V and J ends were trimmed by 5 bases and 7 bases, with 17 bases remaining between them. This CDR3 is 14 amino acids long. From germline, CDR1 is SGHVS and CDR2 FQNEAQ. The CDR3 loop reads CASSPTTGASGYTF. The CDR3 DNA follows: TGTGCCAGCAGCCCGACGACAGGAGCAAGTGGCTACACCTTC.

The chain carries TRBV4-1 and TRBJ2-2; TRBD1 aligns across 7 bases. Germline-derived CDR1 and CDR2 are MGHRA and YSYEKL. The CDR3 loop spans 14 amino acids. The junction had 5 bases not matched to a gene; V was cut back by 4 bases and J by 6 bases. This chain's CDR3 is CASSPTQGAGELFF. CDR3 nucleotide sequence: TGCGCCAGCAGCCCAACCCAGGGGGCCGGGGAGCTGTTTTTT.

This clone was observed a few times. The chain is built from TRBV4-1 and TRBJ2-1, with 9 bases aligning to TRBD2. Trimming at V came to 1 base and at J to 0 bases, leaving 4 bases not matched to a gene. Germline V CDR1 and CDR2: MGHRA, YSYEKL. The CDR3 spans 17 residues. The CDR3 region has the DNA TGCGCCAGCAGCCAAGGCATAGCGGGGGTCTCCTACAATGAGCAGTTCTTC. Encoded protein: CASSQGIAGVSYNEQFF.

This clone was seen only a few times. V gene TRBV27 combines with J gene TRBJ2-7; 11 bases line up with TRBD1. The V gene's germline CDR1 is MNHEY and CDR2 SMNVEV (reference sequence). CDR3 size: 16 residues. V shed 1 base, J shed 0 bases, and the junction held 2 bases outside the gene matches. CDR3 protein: CASSLLGTGGSYEQYF. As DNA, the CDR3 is TGTGCCAGCAGTTTATTAGGGACAGGGGGCTCCTACGAGCAGTACTTC.

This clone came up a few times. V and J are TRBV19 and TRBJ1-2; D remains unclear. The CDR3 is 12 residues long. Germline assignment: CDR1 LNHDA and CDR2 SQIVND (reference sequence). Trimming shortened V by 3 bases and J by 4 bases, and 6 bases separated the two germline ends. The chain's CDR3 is CASSINTYGYTF. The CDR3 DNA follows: TGTGCCAGTAGTATCAACACCTATGGCTACACCTTC. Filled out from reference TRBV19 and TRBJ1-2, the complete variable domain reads DGGITQSPKYLFRKEGQNVTLSCEQNLNHDAMYWYRQDPGQGLRLIYYSQIVNDFQKGDIAEGYSVSREKKESFPLTVTSAQKNPTAFYLCASSINTYGYTFGSGTRLTVV.

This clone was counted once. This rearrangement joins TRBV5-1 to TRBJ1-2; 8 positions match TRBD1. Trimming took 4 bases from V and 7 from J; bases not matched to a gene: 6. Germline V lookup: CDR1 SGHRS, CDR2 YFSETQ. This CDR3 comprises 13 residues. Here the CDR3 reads CASSLTGVSGYTF. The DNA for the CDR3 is TGCGCCAGCAGCCTGACAGGGGTGAGTGGCTACACCTTC. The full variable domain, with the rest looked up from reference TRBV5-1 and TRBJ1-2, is KAGVTQTPRYLIKTRGQQVTLSCSPISGHRSVSWYQQTPGQGLQFLFEYFSETQRNKGNFPGRFSGRQFSNSRSEMNVSTLELGDSALYLCASSLTGVSGYTFGSGTRLTVV.